The TCR beta chain described here comes from a study of identical twins (dated by TCRdb to 2016 to 2017). Looking at the study overall: To test whether fetal clonotypes persist, this study deep-sequenced TCR alpha and beta repertoires from monozygotic twins, from unrelated adults of various ages, and from cord blood. Replicate twin experiments were performed at different times using different library preparation protocols to rule out contamination.

There are 12 amino acids in the CDR3, from cysteine to phenylalanine inclusive. The entry retains the CDR3 DNA only, 36 bases that are in frame from base 1. Taken from the germline V gene (reference sequence), the CDR1 and CDR2 loops are DFQATT and SNEGSKA. Germline trimming amounts to 2 bases on V and 13 bases on J, with 5 as the count of junction bases outside the gene matches. Notes on this clonotype: What antigen it recognizes has not been identified. It has no much larger one-base neighbor in the sample; base qualities were not kept.

Every donor was a healthy Caucasian. The twin cohort comprised three pairs of female monozygotic twins, all aged roughly 18 to 29 years. Peripheral blood mononuclear cells were the source from which RNA for the TCR libraries was isolated. General findings and caveats noted by the study authors: Because the same donors could not be followed over many years, conclusions were based on cross-sectional statistical analysis. In monozygotic twins, out-of-frame TCR alpha sharing was systematically underestimated by recombination models, although the models agreed with sharing between unrelated individuals. Fewer insertions were carried by abundant cord blood beta clonotypes, a similar but weaker trend appeared in young adult naive repertoires, and no such trend appeared in memory repertoires. Compared with coincidental sharing between unrelated individuals, out-of-frame TCR alpha sequences shared between twins had an excess of sequences with low generation probability. Invariant T cells such as MAIT and iNKT could partly confound zero-insertion analyses, although diverse VJ usage argued against such confounding for most clonotypes. In beta out-of-frame sequences, excess twin sharing was weaker, because having fewer shared sequences lowered the signal-to-noise ratio.

Receptor libraries were prepared by 5' RACE. Data came from an Illumina HiSeq 2000. Template switching introduced a universal primer binding site; the final cDNA contained a unique molecular identifier, enabling accurate counting of TCR cDNA molecules. Specific primers in the conserved constant-segment region were used to synthesize first-strand cDNA for TCR alpha and beta chains. To control for contamination, each cDNA library was double barcoded with a SMART-Mk sample barcode plus Illumina barcodes. TruSeq adapter sequences along with Illumina sample barcodes were introduced in two successive PCR steps. Sequencing of the TCR alpha and beta cDNA libraries was done on the Illumina HiSeq platform using custom primers. From the authors' description of their analysis: MiGEC processed the raw reads to extract unique molecular identifiers, while MiXCR was used to determine the CDR3 positions. Recombination models were inferred per individual with the repgenHMM and IGoR tools using an EM algorithm. The analysis of shared clonotypes was done with the tcR package in R, with sharing normalized by the product of cloneset sizes. Out-of-frame nonproductive sequences were analyzed to study raw recombination free of thymic and clonal selection effects. TCRdb took the public reads, trimmed them with fastp at Q25, ran MiXCR for clone calling and kept in-frame beta chains. When rows share a CDR3 protein, they turn into one entry using the most common DNA and genes. For this entry, the V and J calls and clone size follow TCRdb and not the study's own pipeline. The sample profile shows roughly 720,000 distinct CDR3 sequences; roughly 18% of them were found once. The ten biggest clones cover approximately 14% of the sample.

These data were also reused for a study on T cells expressing NK-cell markers. Taken from the second paper: Three sorted T-cell subsets (CD3+CD56+NKG2C+, CD3+CD56+NKG2C- and CD3+CD56-NKG2C+) from eight donors had their TCR beta-chain repertoires profiled. Of the eight sequenced donors, seven were found to be HCMV-seropositive and one was found to be HCMV-seronegative. In several experiments an anti-gammadeltaTCR antibody was added to restrict sorting to alphabetaTCR-expressing T cells. In over 5 donors, the dominant CD3+CD56+NKG2C+ clonotypes were among the top 10 CD8+ clonotypes and accounted for about 1.0-8% of CD8+ T cells. Those dominant clonotypes were again the most abundant among CD3+CD56-NKG2C+ cells in a handful of donors, at roughly 25-60.1%. It remained unclear whether the expanded NKG2C-expressing T cell clones were specific for HCMV antigens. The eight sequenced donors were randomly selected healthy volunteers, three men and five women. A commercial ELISA kit detecting HCMV-specific IgG in serum was used to determine HCMV serostatus. For six donors, unsorted PBMC were also used to sequence bulk peripheral blood T-cell repertoires. MIGEC was used to demultiplex reads and group the reads by UMI, and MiTCR was used to assemble and quantify clonotypes. To exclude erroneous sequences, any TCR cDNA sequence not supported by at least two reads was discarded. The tcR package was used for downstream repertoire analysis, and clonotypes were matched across fractions by CDR3 nucleotide sequence plus V segment. VDJmatch was used to annotate antigen specificity against VDJdb, with one amino acid substitution allowed in CDR3.

This chain joins TRBV20-1 to TRBJ1-6; TRBD1 aligns with 7 central bases. The clonotype originates from a woman aged 18 to 35 in good health. Sequencing used PBMCs. The CDR3 amino acid sequence is: CSARIARGPLHF. The DNA is TGCAGTGCTAGAATCGCCAGGGGGCCCCTCCACTTT.